These T cell receptor beta chains were read from a single sample in a study of blood T cells in healthy people across ages. TCRdb ran MiXCR on the 5' RACE reads and lists one entry per CDR3 protein. The data show around 870,000 distinct CDR3 sequences, 25% to 30% seen once. Sequencing was carried out using blood. The receptors were gathered from a woman older than 75 in good health. CDR3s include the opening cysteine and the closing phenylalanine or tryptophan.

v_call: TRBV20-1; j_call: TRBJ1-6; cdr3_aa: CSARQGINSPLHF
v_call: TRBV7-2; j_call: TRBJ1-2; cdr3_aa: CASSLVGAGYAEYGYTF
v_call: TRBV5-1; j_call: TRBJ2-3; cdr3_aa: CASRQGGGPVVFSTDTQYF
v_call: TRBV7-2; j_call: TRBJ2-3; cdr3_aa: CASSSNAVVSTDTQYF
v_call: TRBV12-3/TRBV12-4; j_call: TRBJ1-1; cdr3_aa: CASSWHPGRTEAFF
v_call: TRBV18; j_call: TRBJ1-1; cdr3_aa: CASSPWDRENTEAFF
v_call: TRBV7-2; j_call: TRBJ2-7; cdr3_aa: CASSLERGATYEQYF
v_call: TRBV5-1; j_call: TRBJ2-7; cdr3_aa: CASSWDSFYEQYF
v_call: TRBV6-6; j_call: TRBJ1-2; cdr3_aa: CASRGTDYGYTF
v_call: TRBV2; j_call: TRBJ1-2; cdr3_aa: CATPWLGGDGYTF
v_call: TRBV6-6; j_call: TRBJ2-1; cdr3_aa: CASSLKQGNEQFF
v_call: TRBV6-5; j_call: TRBJ2-7; cdr3_aa: CASSGTETYEQYF
v_call: TRBV5-1; j_call: TRBJ2-1; cdr3_aa: CASSMGQGSNEQFF
v_call: TRBV5-1; j_call: TRBJ2-1; cdr3_aa: CASSLGDRARGNEQFF
v_call: TRBV6-2/TRBV6-3; j_call: TRBJ2-7; cdr3_aa: CASSYPTAYEQYF
v_call: TRBV14; j_call: TRBJ2-7; cdr3_aa: CASSRRQGFDHEQYF
v_call: TRBV6-2/TRBV6-3; j_call: TRBJ2-6; cdr3_aa: CASSRGTFSGANVLTF
v_call: TRBV27; j_call: TRBJ2-5; cdr3_aa: CASSYRRGSGVQYF
v_call: TRBV6-2/TRBV6-3; j_call: TRBJ1-5; cdr3_aa: CASSFRQHYSNQPQHF
v_call: TRBV29-1; j_call: TRBJ2-7; cdr3_aa: CSVEDVYEQYF
v_call: TRBV12-3/TRBV12-4; j_call: TRBJ2-7; cdr3_aa: CASTSNGVEQYF
v_call: TRBV12-3/TRBV12-4; j_call: TRBJ2-3; cdr3_aa: CASRLGQTDTQYF
v_call: TRBV20-1; j_call: TRBJ2-3; cdr3_aa: CSARKSSALGGTDTQYF
v_call: TRBV7-9; j_call: TRBJ1-3; cdr3_aa: CASSKDRLSGNTIYF
v_call: TRBV5-6; j_call: TRBJ1-2; cdr3_aa: CASTPGGKGYTF
v_call: TRBV7-9; j_call: TRBJ1-1; cdr3_aa: CASSPDLSGNTEAFF
v_call: TRBV6-2/TRBV6-3; j_call: TRBJ1-2; cdr3_aa: CASRLPTGANYGYTF
v_call: TRBV2; j_call: TRBJ2-1; cdr3_aa: CASSTGFRGPSTNEQFF
v_call: TRBV6-6; j_call: TRBJ1-5; cdr3_aa: CASTTGPLANQPQHF
v_call: TRBV7-2; j_call: TRBJ2-1; cdr3_aa: CASSREGDNEQFF
v_call: TRBV20-1; j_call: TRBJ2-1; cdr3_aa: CSARDRDIYNEQFF
v_call: TRBV6-5; j_call: TRBJ2-4; cdr3_aa: CASSVRVRNIQYF
v_call: TRBV5-1; j_call: TRBJ1-4; cdr3_aa: CASAQSSPGHNEELFF
v_call: TRBV29-1; j_call: TRBJ2-3; cdr3_aa: CSVCGAGGLADTQYF
v_call: TRBV7-9; j_call: TRBJ2-1; cdr3_aa: CASISLGEGRDEQFF
v_call: TRBV4-3; j_call: TRBJ2-7; cdr3_aa: CASSLNRVTGDEQYF
v_call: TRBV20-1; j_call: -; cdr3_aa: CSAREYREYEQYF
v_call: TRBV7-6; j_call: TRBJ2-2; cdr3_aa: CASSLIGGGRNTGELFF
v_call: TRBV5-8; j_call: TRBJ2-7; cdr3_aa: CANVNGNTYEQYF
v_call: TRBV2; j_call: TRBJ1-6; cdr3_aa: CASRLQSSYNSPLHF
v_call: TRBV20-1; j_call: TRBJ1-6; cdr3_aa: CSARSRGSSYNSPLHF
v_call: TRBV12-3/TRBV12-4; j_call: TRBJ2-5; cdr3_aa: CASSSGWYNEQYF